The 2 T cell receptor beta chains reported below all come from one sample, sequenced in a study of immune heterogeneity within non-small cell lung tumors. Each sample used about 0.55 ug of genomic DNA from bulk tumor tissue. While surgery was under way, several biopsies spaced far apart were taken per primary tumor. Their non-small cell lung cancer was newly diagnosed and untreated, and the patients underwent curative surgery. A first 10-cycle multiplex round used 32 V-gene and 13 J-gene primers on TCR beta CDR3. TCRdb re-called the multiplex PCR reads through MiXCR, storing one row per CDR3 protein. This sample carries under 13,000 distinct CDR3 sequences, 30% of them seen once, and the ten largest clones take 21%. Input material: lung tumor tissue. These TCRs come from a woman aged 50 to 60 with non-small cell lung cancer.

This clonotype was seen ten or more times. The chain is built from TRBV19 and TRBJ1-5, with D perhaps TRBD1 (5 bases). Looked up from germline, CDR1 is LNHDA and CDR2 is SQIVND (reference sequence). The V and J ends lost 6 bases and 5 bases respectively, with 11 bases between them. The CDR3 extends over 13 amino acids. CDR3 bases: TGTGCCAGTAGCGTACAGGACCATCAGCCCCAGCATTTT. Protein: CASSVQDHQPQHF.

V usage is TRBV28 and J usage is TRBJ2-4; D is perhaps TRBD2 (6 bases). Germline CDR1 reads MDHEN; CDR2 reads SYDVKM. Trimming stripped 4 bases from V and 7 bases from J, with 14 bases between. CDR3 length: 14 residues. In DNA, the CDR3 is TGTGCCAGCAGTTCCCGTACGGGAGACAACATTCAGTACTTC. This gives the protein CASSSRTGDNIQYF.